These T cell receptor beta chains were read from a single sample in a study of blood T cell repertoires in COVID-19. The table came from immunoSEQ multiplex PCR; TCRdb's copy has only in-frame clones and leaves some out. The sample carries about 250,000 clones, 65% to 90% recorded once. Sequenced: PBMCs or T cells enriched from blood (not recorded which). The receptors were sampled from a woman between 45 and 60 years old with acute COVID-19. CDR3s include the opening cysteine and the closing phenylalanine or tryptophan. Each record gives: CDR3 DNA, CDR3 protein, J gene, clone size, D gene, V gene. A D gene is named only where the DNA matches it firmly. Clone size is not always given. Where it is, it says once, few, many or a class for expanded clones.

TGTGCCAGCAGCTACGACTCCAATCAGCCCCAGCATTTT CASSYDSNQPQHF TRBJ1-5 few . TRBV3-1/TRBV3-2
TGTGCCAGCAGCTTCGGGGTGAGGAACACCGGGGAGCTGTTTTTT CASSFGVRNTGELFF TRBJ2-2 . . TRBV5-8
TGTGCCAGCAGCTTGGAGGGACAGATTAGCAATCAGCCCCAGCATTTT CASSLEGQISNQPQHF TRBJ1-5 . TRBD1 TRBV7-8
TGTGCCAGCAGCCCGCAGGATTCGAGCACAGATACGCAGTATTTT CASSPQDSSTDTQYF TRBJ2-3 . . TRBV7-9
TGTGCCAGCAAGGGGGAACAGGTGACTTCACCCCTCCACTTT CASKGEQVTSPLHF TRBJ1-6 . . TRBV2
TGTGCCAGCAGCCAAAAGGGGGCTTGGGAAAAACTGTTTTTT CASSQKGAWEKLFF TRBJ1-4 . TRBD1 TRBV3-1/TRBV3-2
TGCGCCAGCAGCCAAGACACCGAACAGGCAGGTACGCAGTATTTT CASSQDTEQAGTQYF TRBJ2-3 . . TRBV4-3
TGTGCCTGGAGTAGGACTGCCGGCGAGCAGTACTTC CAWSRTAGEQYF TRBJ2-7 . . TRBV30
TGCGCCAGCAGCCAAATTACGCGGGGGGGATTAAGGAGCACAGATACGCAGTATTTT CASSQITRGGLRSTDTQYF TRBJ2-3 . TRBD2 TRBV4-1
TGTGCCAGTAGTATAACTAGGCAGGGGAATCAGCCCCAGCATTTT CASSITRQGNQPQHF TRBJ1-5 . . TRBV19